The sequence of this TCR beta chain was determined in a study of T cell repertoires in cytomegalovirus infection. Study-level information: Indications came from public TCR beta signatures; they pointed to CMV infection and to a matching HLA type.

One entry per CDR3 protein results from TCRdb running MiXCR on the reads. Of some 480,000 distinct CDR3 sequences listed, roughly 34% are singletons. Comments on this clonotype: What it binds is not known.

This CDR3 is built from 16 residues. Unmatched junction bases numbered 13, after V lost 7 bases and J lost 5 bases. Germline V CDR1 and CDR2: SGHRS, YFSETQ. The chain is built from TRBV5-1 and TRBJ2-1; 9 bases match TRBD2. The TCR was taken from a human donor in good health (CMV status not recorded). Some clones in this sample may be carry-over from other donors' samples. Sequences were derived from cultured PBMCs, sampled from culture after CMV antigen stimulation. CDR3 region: CASVPAGGLPNNEQFF. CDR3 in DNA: TGCGCCAGCGTGCCAGCGGGGGGCCTACCGAACAATGAGCAGTTCTTC.